A single sample gave rise to the 27 T cell receptor beta chains below, sequenced in a study of blood T cell repertoires in COVID-19. Assay used: immunoSEQ multiplex PCR; TCRdb lists only in-frame clones, some missing. Of 170,000 or so clones listed, approximately 84% were seen once; the top ten hold 13% to 15%. The sample taken for sequencing was peripheral blood. These receptors came from a man aged 18 to 30 with active or convalescent COVID-19.

The V gene is TRBV14, the J gene TRBJ2-5; D remains unclear. The germline CDR1 and CDR2 sequences are SGHDN and FVKESK. CDR3 size: 12 residues. Trimming removed 2 bases at V and 5 bases at J, with 6 bases between. Here the CDR3 DNA reads TGTGCCAGCAGCCAATTCCGGGAGACCCAGTACTTC. Its protein is CASSQFRETQYF.

V gene TRBV27 combines with J gene TRBJ1-2; D perhaps matches TRBD1 (6 bases). V was trimmed by 0 bases and J by 0 bases, leaving 11 bases between them. This CDR3 spans 16 amino acids. Per germline, CDR1 MNHEY and CDR2 SMNVEV (reference sequence). In DNA, the CDR3 is TGTGCCAGCAGTTTATCTCGAAACAGGGCTAACTATGGCTACACCTTC. Amino acid sequence: CASSLSRNRANYGYTF.

The chain links TRBV11-2 to TRBJ2-7; D may be TRBD1 (6 bases). The V gene lost 1 base and the J gene lost 3 bases, with 10 bases spanning the gap. Germline values: CDR1 SGHAT, CDR2 FQNNGV. The CDR3 spans 14 residues. CDR3 region: CASSLAGRGYEQYF. The CDR3 coding sequence is TGTGCCAGCAGCTTAGCCGGCAGGGGCTACGAGCAGTACTTC.

The gene calls are TRBV28 and TRBJ2-3, with TRBD1 as a possible D gene (6 bases). The CDR3 is 14 amino acids. The germline CDR1 and CDR2 sequences are MDHEN and SYDVKM. V was cut by 4 bases and J by 8 bases, with 16 bases left in between. The CDR3 loop is CASSSAGERGTQYF. The CDR3 bases are TGTGCCAGCAGTTCGGCAGGGGAAAGAGGTACGCAGTATTTT.

The CDR3 protein is CASKQQGNQPQHF. CDR3 bases: TGTGCCAGCAAGCAACAGGGCAATCAGCCCCAGCATTTT. This chain joins TRBV2 and TRBJ1-5; the D gene is possibly TRBD1 (5 bases). Germline V gene lookup returns CDR1 SNHLY and CDR2 FYNNEI. V lost 7 bases and J 2 bases, leaving 9 bases between the germline ends. The CDR3 extends over 13 amino acids.

The V call is TRBV29-1, the J call TRBJ1-2; D gene unclear. CDR3 size: 21 residues. Germline V CDR1 and CDR2: SQVTM, ANQGSEA. Trimming cost V 5 bases and J 0 bases, with 34 bases left between them. CDR3 in DNA: TGCAGCGTTCTCTCTATCAGGCTGACATCTTCTCTGGGTTACCCTAACTATGGCTACACCTTC. This gives the protein CSVLSIRLTSSLGYPNYGYTF.

This clone has just one count. This chain uses TRBV29-1 with TRBJ2-2; TRBD1 matches at 9 bases. Germline CDR1 reads SQVTM; CDR2 reads ANQGSEA. The CDR3 length is 15 residues. V dropped 3 bases and J dropped 5; count of bases not matched to a gene: 7. CDR3 region: CSVEGIDRGTGELFF. The CDR3 nucleotides are TGCAGCGTTGAGGGAATCGACAGGGGGACCGGGGAGCTGTTTTTT.

V gene TRBV29-1 combines with J gene TRBJ1-4; D remains unclear. Between the trimmed V and J ends, which lost 1 base and 5 bases, there was a span of 11 bases. Per germline, CDR1 SQVTM and CDR2 ANQGSEA. The CDR3 covers 14 residues. DNA of the CDR3: TGCAGCGTTGAAGGGAGGACGGGGAATGAAAAACTGTTTTTT. Amino acids: CSVEGRTGNEKLFF.

This chain joins TRBV6-5 and TRBJ2-2, with a possible D match to TRBD2 (5 bases). The germline V and J ends were trimmed by 10 bases and 1 base, with 10 bases remaining between them. Germline V lookup: CDR1 MNHEY, CDR2 SVGAGI. There are 13 residues in the CDR3. The CDR3 nucleotides are TGTGCCATTAAAGGACTGAACACCGGGGAGCTGTTTTTT. It is translated as CAIKGLNTGELFF.

This clone turned up a few times. This chain links TRBV18 with TRBJ1-5; D uncertain. Germline V gives CDR1 KGHSH, CDR2 LQKENI. CDR3 length: 15 amino acids. V was pared by 3 bases and J by 0 bases, with 9 bases between. The DNA of the CDR3 is TGTGCCAGCTCACCGCGGGGAAATAGCAATCAGCCCCAGCATTTT. Encoded protein: CASSPRGNSNQPQHF.

CDR3 sequence reads: CASSLVGAEQYF. CDR3 DNA: TGTGCCAGCAGCTTGGTGGGGGCGGAGCAGTACTTC. V is TRBV5-6 and J is TRBJ2-7; tentative D call: TRBD1 (6 bases). This CDR3 is 12 amino acids long. The germline CDR1 and CDR2 sequences are SGHDT and YYEEEE. Trimming left V 0 bases short and J 7 bases short, with 8 bases between.

The chain links TRBV7-2 to TRBJ2-7; 10 nucleotides agree with TRBD2. The germline V gene has CDR1 SGHTA and CDR2 FQGNSA. The CDR3 has 15 residues. Losses at the gene ends were 5 bases for V and 2 bases for J; bases not matched to a gene: 6. The CDR3 sequence is CASSPRTSGTYEQYF. As DNA, the CDR3 is TGTGCCAGCAGCCCCAGGACTAGCGGAACCTACGAGCAGTACTTC.

The V and J genes are TRBV5-8 and TRBJ1-2; 9 bases are a match to TRBD1. Germline V gives CDR1 SGHTS, CDR2 YDEGEE. J was trimmed by 5 bases and V by 3 bases; bases with no gene match: 8. There are 15 residues in the CDR3. The CDR3: CASSSKGQGRYGYTF. The CDR3 DNA follows: TGTGCCAGCAGCTCAAAGGGACAGGGCAGATATGGCTACACCTTC.

The chain employs TRBV29-1 and TRBJ1-1, with D hard to call. This CDR3 has 14 amino acids. Germline lookup yields CDR1 SQVTM and CDR2 ANQGSEA. Trimming took off 7 bases at V and 0 bases at J, with 15 bases between the two ends. CDR3 DNA sequence: TGCAGCGCCCTCGGGGTCCTGATGAACACTGAAGCTTTCTTT. Encoded protein: CSALGVLMNTEAFF.

This clone has a handful of counts. V gene TRBV15 combines with J gene TRBJ1-2; the D is unclear. Trimming stripped 6 bases from V and 0 bases from J, with 8 bases between. The CDR3 is 13 amino acids. The germline V gene encodes CDR1 LNHNV and CDR2 YYDKDF (reference sequence). Here the CDR3 reads CATRADTNYGYTF. The CDR3 DNA follows: TGTGCCACCAGGGCAGACACTAACTATGGCTACACCTTC.

The CDR3 is CASSVSTSGSFDTQYF. The CDR3 region has the DNA TGTGCCAGCAGCGTCTCGACTAGCGGGAGTTTCGATACGCAGTATTTT. The chain has TRBV5-4 and TRBJ2-3; 12 bases line up with TRBD2. From germline, CDR1 is SGHNT and CDR2 YYREEE (reference sequence). This CDR3 region has 16 residues. Trimming removed 4 bases from V and 6 bases from J; junction bases left unmatched: 9.

J is TRBJ1-6 and V is TRBV5-4; tentative D call: TRBD1 (5 bases). CDR3 size: 17 residues. Trimming removed 0 bases from V and 1 base from J, with 11 bases in between. CDR1 SGHNT and CDR2 YYREEE come from the germline V gene (reference sequence). This CDR3 is CASSLDGGWSYNSPLHF. CDR3 sequence (DNA): TGTGCCAGCAGCTTGGATGGGGGGTGGTCCTATAATTCACCCCTCCACTTT.

The chain employs TRBV7-2 and TRBJ2-5, with D perhaps matching TRBD2 (6 bases). Looked up from germline, CDR1 is SGHTA and CDR2 is FQGNSA. The CDR3 is 14 amino acids. The germline V and J ends were trimmed by 5 bases and 7 bases, with 17 bases remaining between them. CDR3 DNA: TGTGCCAGCAGCCCTGGGCCGGGAGAGGGGACCCAGTACTTC. Amino acid sequence: CASSPGPGEGTQYF.

The chain is built from TRBV7-9 and TRBJ2-1; TRBD2 aligns across 11 bases. CDR3 size: 19 residues. The germline gives CDR1 SEHNR, CDR2 FQNEAQ (reference sequence). V trimming: 1 base; J trimming: 4 bases; junction bases outside the gene matches: 12. CDR3 region: CASSLEPPSSGRSYNEQFF. The CDR3 DNA reads TGTGCCAGCAGCTTAGAGCCCCCCTCTAGCGGGAGGTCTTACAATGAGCAGTTCTTC.

The genes are TRBV10-1 and TRBJ1-4, with TRBD1 matching 9 bases. Losses at the gene ends were 5 bases for V and 5 bases for J; bases not matched to a gene: 3. This CDR3 has 14 residues. Germline CDR1 WNHNN, CDR2 SYGVQD (reference sequence). The CDR3 spells CASSSGTGNEKLFF. For the CDR3, the DNA is TGCGCCAGCAGTTCCGGGACAGGGAATGAAAAACTGTTTTTT.

The V and J genes are TRBV4-1 and TRBJ2-2, with 8 bases matching TRBD2. Trimming took 0 bases from V and 6 from J; bases not matched to a gene: 9. The CDR3 runs to 17 residues. CDR1 is MGHRA and CDR2 is YSYEKL in the germline V gene. CDR3 sequence (DNA): TGCGCCAGCAGCCAAGATAAGGAGCGGGAGTATGCCGGGGAGCTGTTTTTT. Its translation: CASSQDKEREYAGELFF.

V usage is TRBV5-8 and J usage is TRBJ2-3, with 11 bases fitting TRBD2. CDR3 size: 15 residues. The germline V gene has CDR1 SGHTS and CDR2 YDEGEE. V lost 1 base, J lost 5 bases, and 3 bases stayed unmatched. Here the CDR3 reads CASSLSSGGGDTQYF. CDR3 DNA sequence: TGTGCCAGCAGCTTGAGTAGCGGGGGGGGAGATACGCAGTATTTT. The full variable domain, completed using reference TRBV5-8 and TRBJ2-3, is EAGVTQSPTHLIKTRGQQATLRCSPISGHTSVYWYQQALGLGLQFLLWYDEGEERNRGNFPPRFSGRQFPNYSSELNVNALELEDSALYLCASSLSSGGGDTQYFGPGTRLTVL.

In this sample, this clone turned up a few times. V is TRBV5-4 and J is TRBJ1-5; D might be TRBD1 (5 bases). The V gene lost 4 bases and the J gene lost 9 bases, with 14 bases spanning the gap. The CDR3 extends over 13 amino acids. Per the germline V gene, CDR1 is SGHNT and CDR2 is YYREEE (reference sequence). In nucleotides, the CDR3 is TGTGCCAGCAGCCTTGAGTTCGGGGGGCCCCAGCATTTT. Translated, it gives CASSLEFGGPQHF. The full variable domain, rest sourced from reference TRBV5-4 and TRBJ1-5, is ETGVTQSPTHLIKTRGQQVTLRCSSQSGHNTVSWYQQALGQGPQFIFQYYREEENGRGNFPPRFSGLQFPNYSSELNVNALELDDSALYLCASSLEFGGPQHFGDGTRLSIL.

CDR3 in amino acids: CASSLRGIRQPQHF. CDR3 bases: TGTGCCAGCAGCTTGCGGGGGATTCGTCAGCCCCAGCATTTT. The chain couples TRBV5-6 to TRBJ1-5; D is possibly TRBD1 (5 bases). Trimming took off 1 base at V and 6 bases at J, with 11 bases between the two ends. There are 14 residues in the CDR3. The germline CDR1 and CDR2 sequences are SGHDT and YYEEEE.

The chain is built from TRBV28 and TRBJ2-7, with a weak D call TRBD1 (5 bases). In germline, CDR1 is MDHEN, CDR2 SYDVKM. CDR3 length equals 17 residues. Trimming stripped 5 bases from V and 0 bases from J, with 20 bases between. DNA for the CDR3: TGTGCCAGCAGTGCCAATGGTTTAGGGGATAGCTCCTACGAGCAGTACTTC. This codes for CASSANGLGDSSYEQYF.

The chain couples TRBV18 to TRBJ1-4; D ambiguous. Germline loops: CDR1 KGHSH, CDR2 LQKENI. This CDR3 contains 13 residues. Between the trimmed V and J ends, which lost 5 bases and 4 bases, there was a span of 8 bases. CDR3 amino acids: CASSTGFNEKLFF. In DNA form, the CDR3 reads TGTGCCAGCTCAACGGGGTTTAATGAAAAACTGTTTTTT.

The V and J genes are TRBV18 and TRBJ2-7; no firm D call. V lost 3 bases and J lost 0, with 9 bases in between. Germline CDR1 reads KGHSH; CDR2 reads LQKENI. This CDR3 region has 14 residues. As DNA, the CDR3 is TGTGCCAGCTCACCCACGTTGAGCTCCTACGAGCAGTACTTC. It codes for CASSPTLSSYEQYF.